Below, 15 T cell receptor beta chains from the same sample are listed, as sequenced in a study of blood T cell repertoires in COVID-19. Sequencing used immunoSEQ multiplex PCR; TCRdb keeps in-frame clones, though not all of them. The table has more than 300,000 clones, nearly 90% seen once. Specimen: PBMCs or T cells enriched from blood (not recorded which). The receptors originated from a young woman who had recovered from COVID-19.

The CDR3: CASSLTASRNTIYF. CDR3 nucleotide sequence: TGTGCCAGCAGTCTGACAGCCTCGAGAAACACCATATATTTT. The chain links TRBV3-1 (or the pseudogene TRBV3-2) to TRBJ1-3; TRBD1 is a possible D gene (5 bases). From germline, CDR1 is LGHDT and CDR2 YNNKEL (reference sequence). V gave up 6 bases and J gave up 5 bases, with 14 bases separating them. CDR3 length: 14 amino acids.

The chain combines TRBV27 with TRBJ2-3, with 7 nucleotides matching TRBD2. The length of the CDR3 is 17 residues. The V and J ends lost 4 bases and 2 bases, in that order; junction bases with no gene match: 12. Germline loops: CDR1 MNHEY, CDR2 SMNVEV (reference sequence). The CDR3: CASSSTFIAGHTDTQYF. The CDR3 region has the DNA TGTGCCAGCAGTTCCACCTTTATAGCGGGCCACACAGATACGCAGTATTTT.

The V call is TRBV3-1 (or the pseudogene TRBV3-2), the J call TRBJ1-5; 8 nucleotides align to TRBD1. The germline gives CDR1 LGHDT, CDR2 YNNKEL (reference sequence). V gave up 1 base and J gave up 4 bases; unmatched junction bases: 3. The CDR3 is made up of 15 amino acids. The CDR3 DNA follows: TGTGCCAGCAGCCAAGGGACAGGGTCTAATCAGCCCCAGCATTTT. Amino acids: CASSQGTGSNQPQHF.

V usage is TRBV4-1 and J usage is TRBJ2-7, with TRBD2 as a possible D gene (6 bases). Germline V gene data show CDR1 as MGHRA and CDR2 as YSYEKL. This CDR3 contains 16 residues. V dropped 4 bases and J dropped 2 bases, with 18 bases sitting between them. CDR3 sequence (DNA): TGCGCCAGCAGCCTGGCCCCCGGAGGGGAGACCTACGAGCAGTACTTC. This gives the protein CASSLAPGGETYEQYF.

This clone was counted a few times. The rearrangement uses TRBV11-2 and TRBJ2-2; TRBD2 aligns across 16 bases. The germline CDR1 and CDR2 sequences are SGHAT and FQNNGV. CDR3 length equals 18 residues. Germline trimming cut 4 bases from V and 5 bases from J; bases unmatched to any gene: 7. The CDR3 is CASSSGTSGREVTGELFF. CDR3 coding DNA: TGTGCCAGCAGCTCTGGGACTAGCGGGAGGGAGGTAACCGGGGAGCTGTTTTTT.

This clone has a handful of counts. The chain couples TRBV28 to TRBJ1-5; D perhaps matches TRBD1 (6 bases). Germline CDR1 reads MDHEN; CDR2 reads SYDVKM. The V gene lost 6 bases and the J gene lost 6 bases, with 18 bases spanning the gap. The length of the CDR3 is 15 residues. The CDR3 sequence is CASSLTGFSGQPQHF. CDR3 bases: TGTGCCAGCAGCCTTACAGGGTTCTCCGGTCAGCCCCAGCATTTT. Filled out from reference TRBV28 and TRBJ1-5, the complete variable domain reads DVKVTQSSRYLVKRTGEKVFLECVQDMDHENMFWYRQDPGLGLRLIYFSYDVKMKEKGDIPEGYSVSREKKERFSLILESASTNQTSMYLCASSLTGFSGQPQHFGDGTRLSIL.

V and J are TRBV19 and TRBJ1-2; no reliable D call. This CDR3 is 13 amino acids long. V lost 6 bases and J 8 bases, leaving 16 bases between the germline ends. The V gene's germline CDR1 is LNHDA and CDR2 SQIVND (reference sequence). The CDR3 bases are TGTGCCAGTAGCTCCGGGAGAGCGGGCGGCTACACCTTC. It specifies CASSSGRAGGYTF.

This chain joins TRBV24-1 and TRBJ2-2, with TRBD1 identical over 9 bases. This CDR3 comprises 16 residues. V gave up 4 bases and J gave up 5 bases; unmatched junction bases: 7. The germline gives CDR1 KGHDR, CDR2 SFDVKD. CDR3 in DNA: TGTGCCACCAGTGACCCCCGGACAGGGGTGACCGGGGAGCTGTTTTTT. Amino acids: CATSDPRTGVTGELFF.

J is TRBJ2-3 and V is TRBV21-1; the table's D call of TRBD1 was not tested on the DNA. TRBV21-1 is flagged as a pseudogene. CDR3 length equals 16 residues. CDR3 sequence: CASFRGQAFSTDTQYF. Written as DNA, the CDR3 is TGTGCCAGTTTCAGGGGCCAAGCCTTTAGCACAGATACGCAGTATTTT.

This chain connects TRBV15 to TRBJ2-5; maybe TRBD1 (6 bases). V was pared by 0 bases and J by 4 bases, with 21 bases between. CDR3 length: 18 amino acids. CDR1 LNHNV and CDR2 YYDKDF come from the germline V gene (reference sequence). The CDR3 loop reads CATSRDQGTQSRRETQYF. CDR3 nucleotides: TGTGCCACCAGCAGAGATCAGGGGACGCAAAGCCGTAGAGAGACCCAGTACTTC.

The J gene is TRBJ2-3, the V gene TRBV9, with 10 bases matching TRBD1. Germline assignment: CDR1 SGDLS and CDR2 YYNGEE. V was clipped by 4 bases and J by 2 bases; unmatched bases: 7. This CDR3 spans 16 amino acids. DNA for the CDR3: TGTGCCAGCAGCCGGGGGACAGGGGAGTTCACAGATACGCAGTATTTT. Encoded protein: CASSRGTGEFTDTQYF.

The chain is built from TRBV6-5 and TRBJ1-1; the D gene is possibly TRBD1 (5 bases). V was clipped by 0 bases and J by 3 bases, with 11 bases between them. This CDR3 has 15 amino acids. Germline lookup yields CDR1 MNHEY and CDR2 SVGAGI. CDR3 DNA: TGTGCCAGCAGTTACTCCTGGGGGGGAGACACTGAAGCTTTCTTT. Translation gives CASSYSWGGDTEAFF.

The count of this clone is one. The chain carries TRBV5-1 and TRBJ1-6; D call uncertain. Looked up from germline, CDR1 is SGHRS and CDR2 is YFSETQ. This CDR3 is built from 13 residues. V lost 1 base to trimming and J lost 9 bases, with 8 bases between them. For the CDR3, the DNA is TGCGCCAGCAGCTTGAGCGGAGTTTCACCCCTCCACTTT. It is translated as CASSLSGVSPLHF.

V and J are TRBV25-1 and TRBJ2-1; 14 bases are a match to TRBD2. Germline values: CDR1 MGHDK, CDR2 SYGVNS. The CDR3 spans 17 residues. Trimming removed 3 bases from V and 7 bases from J; junction bases left unmatched: 8. For the CDR3, the DNA is TGTGCCAGCAGTGACTGGACTAGCGGGAGGTTTATGAATGAGCAGTTCTTC. Translating gives CASSDWTSGRFMNEQFF. The full variable domain, in which reference TRBV25-1 and TRBJ2-1 provide the parts outside the CDR3, is EADIYQTPRYLVIGTGKKITLECSQTMGHDKMYWYQQDPGMELHLIHYSYGVNSTEKGDLSSESTVSRIRTEHFPLTLESARPSHTSQYLCASSDWTSGRFMNEQFFGPGTRLTVL.

The chain combines TRBV11-3 with TRBJ2-7; D unresolved. Looked up from germline, CDR1 is SGHNT and CDR2 is YENEEA. The CDR3 has 10 residues. Trimming took 4 bases from V and 9 from J, leaving 7 bases between them. The CDR3 DNA follows: TGTGCCAGCAGCTCCCCATGGCAGTACTTC. This sequence encodes CASSSPWQYF. The full variable domain, completed using reference TRBV11-3 and TRBJ2-7, is EAGVVQSPRYKIIEKKQPVAFWCNPISGHNTLYWYLQNLGQGPELLIRYENEEAVDDSQLPKDRFSAERLKGVDSTLKIQPAELGDSAVYLCASSSPWQYFGPGTRLTVT.